This T cell receptor beta chain was sequenced for a study of response to subunit inactivated influenza vaccine. TCRdb processed the RT-PCR reads anew with MiXCR; each CDR3 protein has one entry. The sample lists some 500,000 distinct CDR3 sequences; 16% were seen once. Study-level results: The study's authors posited that every seasonal influenza vaccination enlists few new T cells.

Germline lookup yields CDR1 SGHDT and CDR2 YYEEEE. This CDR3 has 14 residues. V lost 3 bases to trimming and J lost 4 bases; unmatched junction nucleotides: 6. This clonotype showed up just a few times. No antigen is known for it. This specimen consisted of CD4+ T cells sorted from PBMCs, obtained less than 25 months after vaccination. This sequence was found in a man between 50 and 75 years old who received an inactivated influenza vaccine. J is TRBJ2-5 and V is TRBV5-6; 7 bases align to TRBD1. The DNA of the CDR3 is TGTGCCAGCAGCTCGACAGGGTATCGAGAGACCCAGTACTTC. This translates into CASSSTGYRETQYF.